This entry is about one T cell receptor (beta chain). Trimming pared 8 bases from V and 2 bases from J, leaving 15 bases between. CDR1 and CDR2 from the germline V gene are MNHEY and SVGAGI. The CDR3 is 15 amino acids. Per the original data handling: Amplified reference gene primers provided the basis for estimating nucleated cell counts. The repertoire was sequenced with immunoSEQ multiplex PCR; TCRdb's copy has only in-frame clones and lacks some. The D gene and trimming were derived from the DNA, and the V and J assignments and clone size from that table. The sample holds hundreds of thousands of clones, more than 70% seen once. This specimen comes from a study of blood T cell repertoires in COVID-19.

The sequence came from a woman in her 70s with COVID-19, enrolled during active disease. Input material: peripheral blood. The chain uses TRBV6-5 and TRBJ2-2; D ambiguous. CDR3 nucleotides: TGTGCCAGCCGGGTGGTGACTTTAAACACCGGGGAGCTGTTTTTT. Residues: CASRVVTLNTGELFF.